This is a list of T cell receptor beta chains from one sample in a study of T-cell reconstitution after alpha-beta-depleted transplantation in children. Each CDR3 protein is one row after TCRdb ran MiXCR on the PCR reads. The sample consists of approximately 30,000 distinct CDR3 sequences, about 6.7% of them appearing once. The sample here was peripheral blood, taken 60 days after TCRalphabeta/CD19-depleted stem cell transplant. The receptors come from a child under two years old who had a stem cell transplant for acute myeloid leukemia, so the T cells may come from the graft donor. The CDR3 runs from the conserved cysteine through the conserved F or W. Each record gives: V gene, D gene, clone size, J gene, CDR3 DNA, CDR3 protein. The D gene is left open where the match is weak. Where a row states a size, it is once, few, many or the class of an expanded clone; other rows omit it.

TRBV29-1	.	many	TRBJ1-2	TGCAGCGTCCCCGGCGGGACGCGTGGCTACACCTTC	CSVPGGTRGYTF
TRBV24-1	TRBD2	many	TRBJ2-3	TGTGCCACCAGTGCAGCGGGGTATACAGATACGCAGTATTTT	CATSAAGYTDTQYF
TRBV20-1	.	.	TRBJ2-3	TGCAGTGGGGGCCTGCAACCGGGCTTCAGAGGCACGCAGTATTTT	CSGGLQPGFRGTQYF
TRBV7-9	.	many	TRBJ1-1	TGTGCCAGCAGCCCCGGGCAGGCTAACACTGAAGCTTTCTTT	CASSPGQANTEAFF
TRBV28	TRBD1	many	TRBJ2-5	TGTGCCAGCGGGATACAGGGGCGGGAGACCCAGTACTTC	CASGIQGRETQYF
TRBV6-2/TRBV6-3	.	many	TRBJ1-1	TGTGCCAGCAGTTACTCCTGGACAGAAGAAGCTTTCTTT	CASSYSWTEEAFF
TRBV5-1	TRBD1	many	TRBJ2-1	TGCGCCAGCAGCTTCGGGACAGCCTCCTACAATGAGCAGTTCTTC	CASSFGTASYNEQFF
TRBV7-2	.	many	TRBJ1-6	TGTGCCAGCAGCTTAGGACAAGGCCTAGGTTCACCCCTCCACTTT	CASSLGQGLGSPLHF
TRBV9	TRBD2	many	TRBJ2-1	TGTGCCAGCAGCCAACAGCCGGGACTAGCCGGTGAGCAGTTCTTC	CASSQQPGLAGEQFF
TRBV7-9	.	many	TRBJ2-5	TGTGCCAGCAGCTCTGGGCCCCCGACAGAGACCCAGTACTTC	CASSSGPPTETQYF
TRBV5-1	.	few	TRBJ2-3	TGCGCCAGCAGCTTGGGGGGGCGGGGGACAGATACGCAGTATTTT	CASSLGGRGTDTQYF
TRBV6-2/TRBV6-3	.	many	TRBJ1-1	TGTGCCAGCAGCCCCCTAGGGACAACTAGTGAAGCTTTCTTT	CASSPLGTTSEAFF
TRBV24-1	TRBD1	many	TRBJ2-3	TGTGCCACCAGTGATTTGCAGGGGGCAAACACAGATACGCAGTATTTT	CATSDLQGANTDTQYF
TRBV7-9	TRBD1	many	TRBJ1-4	TGTGCCAGCAGCTTACTCCAGGGGGCCCCCAATGAAAAACTGTTTTTT	CASSLLQGAPNEKLFF
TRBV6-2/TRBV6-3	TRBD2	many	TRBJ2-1	TGTGCCAGCAGTTACAACCGGGGGAGGGATGAGCAGTTCTTC	CASSYNRGRDEQFF
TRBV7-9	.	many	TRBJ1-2	TGTGCCAGCAGCTCTGCGGACAGTATCAGCTACTATGGCTACACCTTC	CASSSADSISYYGYTF
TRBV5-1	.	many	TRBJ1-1	TGCGCCAGCAGCTTGGGCGTTGAAGCTTTCTTT	CASSLGVEAFF
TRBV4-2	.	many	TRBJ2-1	TGTGCCAGCAGCCCCAGGAGGGCCCCAAACAATGAGCAGTTCTTC	CASSPRRAPNNEQFF
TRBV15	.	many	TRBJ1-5	TGTGCCACCAGGGGACCTGGGGCGGGCAATCAGCCCCAGCATTTT	CATRGPGAGNQPQHF
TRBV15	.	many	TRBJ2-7	TGTGCCACCAGCCTAGGGCAGGGCTCCTACGAGCAGTACTTC	CATSLGQGSYEQYF
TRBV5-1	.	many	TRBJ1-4	TGCGCCAGCAGTTTGGACAGCTTTAATGAAAAACTGTTTTTT	CASSLDSFNEKLFF
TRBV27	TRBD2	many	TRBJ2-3	TGTGCCAGCACCTGGAGGAGCGGGGGGGCAGATACGCAGTATTTT	CASTWRSGGADTQYF
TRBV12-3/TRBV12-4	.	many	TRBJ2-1	TGTGCCAGCAGTTTTGGGGACCCCAATGAGCAGTTCTTC	CASSFGDPNEQFF